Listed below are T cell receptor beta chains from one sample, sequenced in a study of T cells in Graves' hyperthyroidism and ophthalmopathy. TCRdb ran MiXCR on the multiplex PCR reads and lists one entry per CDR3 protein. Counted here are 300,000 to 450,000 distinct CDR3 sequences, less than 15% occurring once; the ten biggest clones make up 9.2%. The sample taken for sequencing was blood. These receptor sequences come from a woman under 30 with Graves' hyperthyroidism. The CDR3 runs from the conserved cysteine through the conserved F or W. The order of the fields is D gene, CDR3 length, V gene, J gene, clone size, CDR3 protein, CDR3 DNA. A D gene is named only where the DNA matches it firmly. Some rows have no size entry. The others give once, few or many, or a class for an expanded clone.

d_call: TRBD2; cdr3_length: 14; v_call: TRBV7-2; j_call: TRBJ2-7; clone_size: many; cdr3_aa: CASSLTSGYYEQYF; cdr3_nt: TGTGCCAGCAGCTTAACTAGCGGGTACTACGAGCAGTACTTC
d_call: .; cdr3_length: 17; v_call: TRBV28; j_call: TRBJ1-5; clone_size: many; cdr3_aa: CASKTTSRSDSNQPQHF; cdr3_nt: TGTGCCAGCAAAACCACCTCGAGGTCGGATAGCAATCAGCCCCAGCATTTT
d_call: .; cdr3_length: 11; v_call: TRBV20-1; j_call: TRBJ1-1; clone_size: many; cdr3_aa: CSAPGNTEAFF; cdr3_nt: TGCAGTGCTCCAGGGAACACTGAAGCTTTCTTT
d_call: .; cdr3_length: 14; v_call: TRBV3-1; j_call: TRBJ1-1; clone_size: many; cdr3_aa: CASSGMSGNTEAFF; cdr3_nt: TGTGCCAGCAGTGGCATGTCGGGGAACACTGAAGCTTTCTTT
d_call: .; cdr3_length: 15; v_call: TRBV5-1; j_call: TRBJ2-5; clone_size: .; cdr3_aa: CASSLERQGWETQYF; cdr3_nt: TGCGCCAGCAGCTTGGAACGGCAGGGGTGGGAGACCCAGTACTTC
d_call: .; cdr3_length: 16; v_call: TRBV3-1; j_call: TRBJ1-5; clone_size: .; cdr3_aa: CASSQSDGGGNQPQHF; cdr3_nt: TGTGCCAGCAGCCAAAGCGATGGGGGGGGAAATCAGCCCCAGCATTTT
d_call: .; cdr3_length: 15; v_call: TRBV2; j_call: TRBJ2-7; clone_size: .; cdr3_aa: CASSLARESSYEQYF; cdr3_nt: TGTGCCAGCAGTTTAGCCCGGGAGAGCTCCTACGAGCAGTACTTC
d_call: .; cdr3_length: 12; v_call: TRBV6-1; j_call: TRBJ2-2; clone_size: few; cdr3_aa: CASMGGSGELFF; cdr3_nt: TGTGCCAGCATGGGGGGCTCCGGGGAGCTGTTTTTT
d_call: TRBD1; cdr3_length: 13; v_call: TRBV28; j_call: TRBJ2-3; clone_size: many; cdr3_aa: CASRRQGSDTQYF; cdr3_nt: TGTGCCAGCAGAAGACAGGGTTCAGATACGCAGTATTTT
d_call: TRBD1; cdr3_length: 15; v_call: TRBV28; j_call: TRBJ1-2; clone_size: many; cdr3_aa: CAGGGQADRNYGYTF; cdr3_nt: TGTGCCGGGGGGGGACAGGCTGACCGCAACTATGGCTACACCTTC
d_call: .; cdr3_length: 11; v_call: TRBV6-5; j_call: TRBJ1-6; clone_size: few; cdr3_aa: CASSYGGTLHF; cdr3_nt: TGTGCCAGCAGTTACGGGGGGACCCTCCACTTT
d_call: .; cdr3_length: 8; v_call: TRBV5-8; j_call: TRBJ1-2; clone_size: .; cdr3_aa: CASSGYTF; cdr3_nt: TGTGCCAGCAGCGGCTACACCTTC
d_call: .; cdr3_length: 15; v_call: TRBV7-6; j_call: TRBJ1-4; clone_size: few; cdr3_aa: CASSLEGDTNEKLFF; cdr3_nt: TGTGCCAGCAGCTTAGAGGGGGACACTAATGAAAAACTGTTTTTT
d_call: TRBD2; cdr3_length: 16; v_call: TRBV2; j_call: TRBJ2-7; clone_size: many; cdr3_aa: CASSDPLSGRWSEQYF; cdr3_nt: TGTGCCAGCAGTGACCCCCTTAGCGGGAGATGGAGCGAGCAGTACTTC
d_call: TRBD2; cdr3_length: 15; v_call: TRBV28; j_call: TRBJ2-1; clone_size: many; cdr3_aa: CASSSSGWINNEQFF; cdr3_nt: TGTGCCAGCAGTTCTAGCGGGTGGATTAACAATGAGCAGTTCTTC
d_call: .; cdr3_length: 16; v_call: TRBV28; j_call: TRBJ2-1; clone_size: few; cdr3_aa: CASSPGGAGLYNEQFF; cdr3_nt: TGTGCCAGCAGCCCCGGGGGTGCGGGCCTATACAATGAGCAGTTCTTC
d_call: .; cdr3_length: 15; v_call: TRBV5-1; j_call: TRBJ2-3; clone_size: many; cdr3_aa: CASSLGLPTKDTQYF; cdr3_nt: TGCGCCAGCAGCTTGGGACTACCTACCAAAGATACGCAGTATTTT
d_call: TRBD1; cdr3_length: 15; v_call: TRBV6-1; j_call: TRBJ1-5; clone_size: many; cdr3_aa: CASSEGTGGNQPQHF; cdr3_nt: TGTGCCAGCAGTGAAGGAACAGGGGGCAATCAGCCCCAGCATTTT
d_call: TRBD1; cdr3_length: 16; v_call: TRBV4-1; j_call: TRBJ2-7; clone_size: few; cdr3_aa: CASSQGTGGPLYEQYF; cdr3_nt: TGCGCCAGCAGCCAAGGGACAGGGGGCCCTCTCTACGAGCAGTACTTC
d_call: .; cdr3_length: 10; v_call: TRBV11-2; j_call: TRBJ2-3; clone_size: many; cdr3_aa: CASSTDTQYF; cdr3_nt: TGTGCCAGCAGCACAGATACGCAGTATTTT
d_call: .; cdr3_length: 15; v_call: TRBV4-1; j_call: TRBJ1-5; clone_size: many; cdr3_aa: CASSQGPGRWAPQHF; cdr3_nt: TGCGCCAGCAGCCAAGGGCCGGGACGCTGGGCGCCCCAGCATTTT
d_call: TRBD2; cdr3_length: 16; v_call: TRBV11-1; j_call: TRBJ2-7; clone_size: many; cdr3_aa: CASSRQTSGSGYEQYF; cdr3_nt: TGTGCCAGCAGCCGACAGACTAGCGGGAGTGGTTACGAGCAGTACTTC
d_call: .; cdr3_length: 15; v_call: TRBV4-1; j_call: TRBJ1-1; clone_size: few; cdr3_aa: CASSQQWGSNTEAFF; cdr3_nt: TGCGCCAGCAGCCAACAATGGGGCTCAAACACTGAAGCTTTCTTT
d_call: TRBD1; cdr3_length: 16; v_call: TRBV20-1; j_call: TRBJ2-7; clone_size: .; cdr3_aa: CSARDPRRRGRFEQYF; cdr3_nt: TGCAGTGCTAGAGATCCAAGACGCAGGGGGCGGTTCGAGCAGTACTTC
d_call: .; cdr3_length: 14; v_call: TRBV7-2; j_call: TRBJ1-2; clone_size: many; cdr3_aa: CASSLGVGRAGYTF; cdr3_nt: TGTGCCAGCAGCTTAGGTGTGGGGCGGGCCGGCTACACCTTC
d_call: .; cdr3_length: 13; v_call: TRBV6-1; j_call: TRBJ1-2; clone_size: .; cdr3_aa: CASSEDSLRGYTF; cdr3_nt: TGTGCCAGCAGTGAGGACAGCCTTAGGGGCTACACCTTC
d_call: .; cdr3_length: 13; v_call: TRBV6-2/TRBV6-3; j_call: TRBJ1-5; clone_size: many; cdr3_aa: CASTFQEYQPQHF; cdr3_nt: TGTGCCAGCACCTTCCAGGAATATCAGCCCCAGCATTTT
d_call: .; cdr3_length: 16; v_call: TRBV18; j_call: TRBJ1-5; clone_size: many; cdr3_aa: CASSPQSGASNQPQHF; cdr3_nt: TGTGCCAGCTCACCCCAGTCCGGGGCTAGCAATCAGCCCCAGCATTTT